The 19 T cell receptor beta chains presented below share a single source sample, sequenced in a study of cytomegalovirus exposure and HLA in healthy donors. The PCR contained 60 Vbeta and 13 Jbeta primers. The protocol was immunoSEQ multiplex PCR, while the TCRdb copy is restricted to in-frame clones and leaves out a portion. This sample has roughly 200,000 clones; around nine tenths occur once, and the top ten carry more than 0.25%. Sequencing was performed on PBMCs. The receptors originated from a woman between 25 and 40 years old in good health and CMV-seronegative.

Only a few counts were recorded for this clone. V gene TRBV6-1 combines with J gene TRBJ2-5; D might be TRBD1 (5 bases). The CDR3 has 14 amino acids. Germline CDR1 is MNHNS and CDR2 is SASEGT. The V and J ends lost 8 bases and 4 bases respectively, with 17 bases between them. The CDR3 loop is CASFEHRKRETQYF. In DNA, the CDR3 is TGTGCCAGCTTTGAACACAGGAAACGAGAGACCCAGTACTTC.

The chain joins TRBV6-1 to TRBJ2-7, with 9 bases identical to TRBD1. CDR3 length: 16 residues. Trimming cost V 2 bases and J 6 bases; bases outside gene matches: 11. The germline gives CDR1 MNHNS, CDR2 SASEGT. CDR3 in amino acids: CASSESFLQGAGEQYF. The CDR3 DNA sequence: TGTGCCAGCAGTGAATCCTTCTTACAGGGGGCGGGCGAGCAGTACTTC.

This clone came up a few times. The V and J genes are TRBV9 and TRBJ2-1; 8 nucleotides match TRBD2. There are 16 residues in the CDR3. V was pared by 0 bases and J by 0 bases, with 2 bases of the junction left unmatched. Germline loops: CDR1 SGDLS, CDR2 YYNGEE. The CDR3: CASSVGLASSYNEQFF. For the CDR3, the DNA is TGTGCCAGCAGCGTAGGACTAGCGTCCTCCTACAATGAGCAGTTCTTC.

This chain uses TRBV27 with TRBJ2-2, with D tentatively TRBD2 (5 bases). This CDR3 has 17 residues. The V end lost 5 bases, the J end lost 5 bases, and 21 bases lay between the germline ends. Germline lookup yields CDR1 MNHEY and CDR2 SMNVEV (reference sequence). CDR3 amino acids: CASSILRFEGLTGELFF. In DNA, the CDR3 is TGTGCCAGCAGTATACTCCGCTTCGAGGGATTAACCGGGGAGCTGTTTTTT.

The rearrangement links TRBV7-3 to TRBJ1-1, with 12 bases that match TRBD1. Germline V gene lookup returns CDR1 SGHTA and CDR2 FQGTGA. With 5 bases clipped from V and 4 bases from J, the junction kept 5 bases outside the gene matches. The CDR3 spans 15 residues. The CDR3 DNA is TGTGCCAGCAGCGTCCGGGACAGGGGGCTCACTGAAGCTTTCTTT. Its translation is CASSVRDRGLTEAFF.

As concerns this clone: Germline is not matched at one junction end, which may reflect a read error. The J gene is TRBJ2-2, the V gene TRBV6-1, with 9 bases that match TRBD2. The CDR3 covers 16 residues. Germline CDR1 and CDR2: MNHNS and SASEGT. As DNA, the CDR3 is TGTGCCAGCAGGGAAGACCCTAGCGGGATAACCGGGGAGCTGTTTTTT. Amino acids: CASREDPSGITGELFF.

The chain joins TRBV5-1 to TRBJ2-3, with 7 bases that match TRBD2. The length of the CDR3 is 14 residues. Germline V gives CDR1 SGHRS, CDR2 YFSETQ. Trimming at V came to 0 bases and at J to 6 bases, leaving 4 bases not matched to a gene. In nucleotides, the CDR3 is TGCGCCAGCAGCTTGGAACCGCGGGGGGATACGCAGTATTTT. It encodes CASSLEPRGDTQYF. Variable domain in full (rest from reference TRBV5-1 and TRBJ2-3): KAGVTQTPRYLIKTRGQQVTLSCSPISGHRSVSWYQQTPGQGLQFLFEYFSETQRNKGNFPGRFSGRQFSNSRSEMNVSTLELGDSALYLCASSLEPRGDTQYFGPGTRLTVL.

The chain links TRBV5-1 to TRBJ1-2; weak D call: TRBD1 (6 bases). Germline V gives CDR1 SGHRS, CDR2 YFSETQ. The ends were cut back, 2 bases at V and 8 bases at J, with 16 bases in the middle. The CDR3 covers 14 residues. DNA for the CDR3: TGCGCCAGCAGCTTAGCGGATGGCAGGGGCGGCTACACCTTC. Translating it yields CASSLADGRGGYTF.

This clone occurred once. The chain employs TRBV19 and TRBJ2-2; 11 bases fit TRBD1. Losses at the gene ends were 7 bases for V and 0 bases for J; bases not matched to a gene: 4. The CDR3 contains 16 residues. The germline V gene encodes CDR1 LNHDA and CDR2 SQIVND (reference sequence). The CDR3 sequence: CASKKGQGANTGELFF. For the CDR3, the DNA is TGTGCCAGTAAGAAGGGACAGGGGGCGAACACCGGGGAGCTGTTTTTT.

The chain combines TRBV4-2 with TRBJ1-1, with a tentative D call TRBD1 (5 bases). The CDR3 consists of 17 residues. The germline V and J ends were trimmed by 3 bases and 2 bases, with 19 bases remaining between them. Germline V gene lookup returns CDR1 LGHNA and CDR2 YNFKEQ. The CDR3 region is CASSQSPRAPDNTEAFF. The CDR3 nucleotides are TGTGCCAGCAGCCAGAGCCCCAGGGCCCCGGATAACACTGAAGCTTTCTTT.

This clone was picked up a small number of times. The rearrangement links TRBV5-4 to TRBJ1-1, with D possibly being TRBD1 (6 bases). With 3 bases removed from V and 5 bases from J, the gap between germline ends came to 11 bases. Germline V gives CDR1 SGHNT, CDR2 YYREEE (reference sequence). This CDR3 contains 13 residues. CDR3 sequence reads: CASSSTGRTEAFF. CDR3 in DNA: TGTGCCAGCAGCTCGACAGGACGAACTGAAGCTTTCTTT.

This clone appeared once. The V and J genes are TRBV29-1 and TRBJ2-1, with 13 bases lining up with TRBD2. The CDR3 contains 15 residues. In germline, CDR1 is SQVTM, CDR2 ANQGSEA. V shed 6 bases and J 9 bases; nucleotides not matched to a gene: 11. The DNA for the CDR3 is TGCAGCGTGAAACCCGGACTAGCGGGGGTTGGTGAGCAGTTCTTC. Translating it yields CSVKPGLAGVGEQFF.

CDR3 amino acids: CASSIRVARYNEQFF. CDR3 in DNA: TGTGCCAGTAGTATAAGGGTAGCGAGATACAATGAGCAGTTCTTC. The V gene is TRBV19, the J gene TRBJ2-1, with D perhaps TRBD2 (5 bases). This CDR3 has 15 residues. The V end was cut by 2 bases, the J end by 4 bases, with 12 bases between. The V gene's germline CDR1 is LNHDA and CDR2 SQIVND (reference sequence).

In DNA form, the CDR3 reads TGTGCCCGCGGAGGGGTTCAGGCCTACAATGAGCAGTTCTTC. Translated, it gives CARGGVQAYNEQFF. This rearrangement joins TRBV2 to TRBJ2-1, with a weak D call TRBD2 (6 bases). Trimming took 11 bases from V and 2 from J, leaving 16 bases between them. From germline, CDR1 is SNHLY and CDR2 FYNNEI. The CDR3 extends over 14 amino acids. The full variable domain, its missing parts supplied by reference TRBV2 and TRBJ2-1, is EPEVTQTPSHQVTQMGQEVILRCVPISNHLYFYWYRQILGQKVEFLVSFYNNEISEKSEIFDDQFSVERPDGSNFTLKIRSTKLEDSAMYFCARGGVQAYNEQFFGPGTRLTVL.

The rearrangement joins TRBV5-6 to TRBJ2-5; D gene ambiguous. The CDR3 contains 12 residues. The V gene's germline CDR1 is SGHDT and CDR2 YYEEEE. Trimming removed 5 bases from V and 5 bases from J, with 10 bases in between. The DNA of the CDR3 is TGTGCCAGCAGTCATGCCCGGGAGACCCAGTACTTC. Translation gives CASSHARETQYF.

The rearrangement uses TRBV18 and TRBJ1-4; 7 bases fit TRBD1. Germline lookup yields CDR1 KGHSH and CDR2 LQKENI. Losses at the gene ends were 6 bases for V and 10 bases for J; bases not matched to a gene: 11. The CDR3 is 14 amino acids. CDR3 DNA sequence: TGTGCCAGCTCGCCAGGACAGGCCGGCGGAAAACTGTTTTTT. This sequence encodes CASSPGQAGGKLFF.

This chain uses TRBV29-1 with TRBJ1-1; tentatively, D is TRBD1 (5 bases). This CDR3 spans 11 amino acids. The V gene's germline CDR1 is SQVTM and CDR2 ANQGSEA. The V end lost 7 bases, the J end lost 4 bases, and 10 bases lay between the germline ends. In nucleotides, the CDR3 is TGCAGCGGTGACGGGGGCACTGAAGCTTTCTTT. Protein sequence: CSGDGGTEAFF.

This clone has a single count. The rearrangement links TRBV10-2 to TRBJ2-7, with TRBD2 matching over 9 bases. Unmatched junction bases numbered 10, after V lost 4 bases and J lost 0 bases. Germline assignment: CDR1 WSHSY and CDR2 SAAADI. The CDR3 length is 17 residues. The CDR3 here is CASSASSGAPSSYEQYF. In DNA, the CDR3 is TGCGCCAGCAGTGCATCTAGCGGGGCTCCCAGCTCCTACGAGCAGTACTTC.

This clone was detected only once. The chain links TRBV5-1 to TRBJ2-2; a weak D match, TRBD1 (6 bases). Per the germline V gene, CDR1 is SGHRS and CDR2 is YFSETQ. There are 14 residues in the CDR3. Trimming pared 4 bases from V and 0 bases from J, leaving 7 bases between. The CDR3 DNA sequence: TGCGCCAGCAGCGGGGACACGAACACCGGGGAGCTGTTTTTT. Amino acids: CASSGDTNTGELFF.